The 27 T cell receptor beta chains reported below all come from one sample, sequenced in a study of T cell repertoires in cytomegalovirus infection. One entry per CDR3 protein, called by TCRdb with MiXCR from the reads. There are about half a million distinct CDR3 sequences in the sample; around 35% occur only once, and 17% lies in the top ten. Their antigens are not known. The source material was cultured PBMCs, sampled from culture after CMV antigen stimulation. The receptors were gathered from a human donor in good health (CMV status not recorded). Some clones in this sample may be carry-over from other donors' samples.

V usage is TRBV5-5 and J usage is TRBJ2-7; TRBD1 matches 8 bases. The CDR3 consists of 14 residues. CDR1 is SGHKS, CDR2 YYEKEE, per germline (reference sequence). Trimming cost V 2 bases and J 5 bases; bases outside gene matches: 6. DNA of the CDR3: TGTGCCAGCAGCTTAATTGGCAGGGGGCACGAGCAGTACGTC. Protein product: CASSLIGRGHEQYV.

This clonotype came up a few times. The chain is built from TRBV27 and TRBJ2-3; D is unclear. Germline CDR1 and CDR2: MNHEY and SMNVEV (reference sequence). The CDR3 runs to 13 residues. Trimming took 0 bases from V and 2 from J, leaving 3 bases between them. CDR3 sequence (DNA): TGTGCCAGCAGTTTATCGATCACAGATACGCAGTATTTT. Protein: CASSLSITDTQYF.

CDR3 sequence reads: CAPTSGSKDEQFF. For the CDR3, the DNA is TGTGCTCCTACTAGCGGGAGTAAAGATGAGCAGTTCTTC. V is TRBV19 and J is TRBJ2-1, with 11 bases fitting TRBD2. Germline assignment: CDR1 LNHDA and CDR2 SQIVND (reference sequence). The CDR3 is made up of 13 amino acids.

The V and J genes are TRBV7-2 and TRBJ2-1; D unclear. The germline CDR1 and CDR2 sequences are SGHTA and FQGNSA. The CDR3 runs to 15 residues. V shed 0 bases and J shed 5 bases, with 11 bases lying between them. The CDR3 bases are TGTGCCAGCAGCTTAGCAGTTAGTCCCAACAATGAGCAGTTCTTC. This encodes CASSLAVSPNNEQFF.

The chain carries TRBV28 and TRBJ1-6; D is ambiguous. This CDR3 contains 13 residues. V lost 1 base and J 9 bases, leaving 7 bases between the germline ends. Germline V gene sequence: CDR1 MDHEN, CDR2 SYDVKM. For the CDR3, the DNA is TGTGCCAGCAGTTTATCGGGAATTTCACCCCTCCACTTT. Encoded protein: CASSLSGISPLHF.

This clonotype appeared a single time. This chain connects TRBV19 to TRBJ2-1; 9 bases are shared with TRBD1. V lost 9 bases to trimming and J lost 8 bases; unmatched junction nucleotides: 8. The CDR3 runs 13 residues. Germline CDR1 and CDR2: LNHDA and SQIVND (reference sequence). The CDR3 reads CASSSGQGYEQFF. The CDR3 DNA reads TGTGCCAGCTCCTCGGGACAGGGCTATGAGCAGTTCTTC.

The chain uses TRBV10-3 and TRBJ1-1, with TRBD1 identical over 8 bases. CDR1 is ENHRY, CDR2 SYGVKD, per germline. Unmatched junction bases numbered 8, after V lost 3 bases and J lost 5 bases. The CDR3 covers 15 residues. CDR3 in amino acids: CAISDSFGQGTEAFF. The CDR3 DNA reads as TGTGCCATCAGTGATTCATTTGGACAGGGAACTGAAGCTTTCTTT.

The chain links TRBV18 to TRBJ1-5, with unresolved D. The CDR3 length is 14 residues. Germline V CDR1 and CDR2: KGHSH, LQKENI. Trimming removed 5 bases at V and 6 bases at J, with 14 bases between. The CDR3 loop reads CASSVDRNLQPQHF. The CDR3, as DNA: TGTGCCAGCTCAGTTGACCGAAATCTTCAGCCCCAGCATTTT.

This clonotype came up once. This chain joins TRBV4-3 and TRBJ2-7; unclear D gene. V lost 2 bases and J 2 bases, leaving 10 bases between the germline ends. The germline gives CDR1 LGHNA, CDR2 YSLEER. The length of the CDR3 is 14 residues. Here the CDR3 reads CASSQTGKAYEQYF. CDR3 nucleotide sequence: TGCGCCAGCAGCCAAACTGGAAAAGCCTACGAGCAGTACTTC.

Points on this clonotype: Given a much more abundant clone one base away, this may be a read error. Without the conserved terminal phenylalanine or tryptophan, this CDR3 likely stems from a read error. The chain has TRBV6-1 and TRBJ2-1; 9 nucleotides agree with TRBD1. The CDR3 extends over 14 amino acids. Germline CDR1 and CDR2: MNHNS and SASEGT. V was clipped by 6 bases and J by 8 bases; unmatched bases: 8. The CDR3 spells CASSPHRGPDEQFY. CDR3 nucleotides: TGTGCCAGCAGCCCACACAGGGGGCCGGATGAGCAGTTCTAC.

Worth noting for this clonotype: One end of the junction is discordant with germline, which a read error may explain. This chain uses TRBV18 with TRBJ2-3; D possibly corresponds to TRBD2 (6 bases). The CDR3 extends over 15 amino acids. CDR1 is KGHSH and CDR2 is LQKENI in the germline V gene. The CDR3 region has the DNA TGTGCCAGCTCCCCACTAGCTTATGGGACAGATACGCAGTATTTT. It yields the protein CASSPLAYGTDTQYF.

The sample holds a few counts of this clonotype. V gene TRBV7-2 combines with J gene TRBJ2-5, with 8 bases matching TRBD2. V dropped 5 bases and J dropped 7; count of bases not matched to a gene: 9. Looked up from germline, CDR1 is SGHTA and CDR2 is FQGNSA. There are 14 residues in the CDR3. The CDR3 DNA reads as TGTGCCAGCAGCGTCACGGGGGGGGGGGGGACCCAGTACTTC. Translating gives CASSVTGGGGTQYF.

The CDR3 spells CASSGRLAYEQYF. For the CDR3, the DNA is TGTGCCAGCAGCGGTAGACTAGCCTACGAGCAGTACTTC. V and J are TRBV13 and TRBJ2-7, with D tentatively TRBD2 (6 bases). Per the germline V gene, CDR1 is PRHDT and CDR2 is FYEKMQ (reference sequence). This CDR3 comprises 13 residues. The V end lost 5 bases, the J end lost 2 bases, and 10 bases lay between the germline ends.

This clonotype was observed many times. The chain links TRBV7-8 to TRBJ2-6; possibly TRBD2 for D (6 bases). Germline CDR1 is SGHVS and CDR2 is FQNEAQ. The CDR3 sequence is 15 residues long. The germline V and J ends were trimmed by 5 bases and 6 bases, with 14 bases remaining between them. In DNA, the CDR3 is TGTGCCAGCAGCCCCGGGACTTCCGCGGCCAACGTCCTGACTTTC. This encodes CASSPGTSAANVLTF.

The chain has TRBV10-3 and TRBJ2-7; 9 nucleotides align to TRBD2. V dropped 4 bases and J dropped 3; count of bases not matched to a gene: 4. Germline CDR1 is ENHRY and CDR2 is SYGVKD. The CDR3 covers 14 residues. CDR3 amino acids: CAISAASGVYEQYF. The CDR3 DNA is TGTGCCATCAGTGCGGCTAGCGGGGTCTACGAGCAGTACTTC.

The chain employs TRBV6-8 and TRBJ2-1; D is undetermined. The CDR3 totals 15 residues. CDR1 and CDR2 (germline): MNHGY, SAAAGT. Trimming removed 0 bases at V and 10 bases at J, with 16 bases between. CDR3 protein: CASSYSLLSVREQFF. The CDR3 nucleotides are TGTGCCAGCAGTTACTCACTGCTCTCGGTACGGGAGCAGTTCTTC.

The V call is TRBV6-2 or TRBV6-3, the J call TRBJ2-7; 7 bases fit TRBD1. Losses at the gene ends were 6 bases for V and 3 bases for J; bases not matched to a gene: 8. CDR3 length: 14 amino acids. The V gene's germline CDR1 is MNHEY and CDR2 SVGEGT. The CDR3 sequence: CASRATGTDYEQYV. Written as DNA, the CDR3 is TGTGCCAGCAGGGCAACCGGGACAGACTACGAGCAGTACGTC.

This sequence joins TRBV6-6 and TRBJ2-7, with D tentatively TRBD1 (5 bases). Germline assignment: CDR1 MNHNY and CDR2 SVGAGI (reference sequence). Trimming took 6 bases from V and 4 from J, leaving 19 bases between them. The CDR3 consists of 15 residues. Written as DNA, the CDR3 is TGTGCCAGCAGCTCCCCCCAGAGACAGAGTTACGAGCAGTACTTC. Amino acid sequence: CASSSPQRQSYEQYF.

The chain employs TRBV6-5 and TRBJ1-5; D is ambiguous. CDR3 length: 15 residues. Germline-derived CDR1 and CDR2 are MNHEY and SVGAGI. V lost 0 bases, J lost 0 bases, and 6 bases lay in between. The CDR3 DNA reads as TGTGCCAGCAGTTACTCGAGCTTTAGCAATCAGCCCCAGCATTTT. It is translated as CASSYSSFSNQPQHF.

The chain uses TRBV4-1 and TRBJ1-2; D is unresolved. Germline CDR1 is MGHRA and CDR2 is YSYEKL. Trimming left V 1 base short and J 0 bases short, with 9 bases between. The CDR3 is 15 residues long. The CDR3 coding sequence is TGCGCCAGCAGCCAAGGAGGGTATCCTAACTATGGCTACACCTTC. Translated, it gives CASSQGGYPNYGYTF.

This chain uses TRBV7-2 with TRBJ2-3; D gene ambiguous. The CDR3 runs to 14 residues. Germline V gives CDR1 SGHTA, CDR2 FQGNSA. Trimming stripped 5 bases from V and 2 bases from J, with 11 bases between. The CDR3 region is CASSHDWTTDTQYF. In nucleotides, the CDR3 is TGTGCCAGCAGCCATGACTGGACCACAGATACGCAGTATTTT.

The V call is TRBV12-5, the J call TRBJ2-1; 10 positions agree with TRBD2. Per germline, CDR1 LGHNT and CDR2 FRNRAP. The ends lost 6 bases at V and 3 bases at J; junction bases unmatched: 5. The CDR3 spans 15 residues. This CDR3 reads CASGRGLAIYNEQFF. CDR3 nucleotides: TGTGCTAGTGGCCGGGGACTAGCGATCTACAATGAGCAGTTCTTC.

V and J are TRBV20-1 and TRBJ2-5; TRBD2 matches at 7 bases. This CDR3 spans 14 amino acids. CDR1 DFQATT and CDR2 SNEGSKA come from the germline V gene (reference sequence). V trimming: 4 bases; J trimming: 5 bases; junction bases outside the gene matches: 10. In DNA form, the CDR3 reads TGCAGTGCTACCCTTGATAGCGGGTTGGAGACCCAGTACTTC. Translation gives CSATLDSGLETQYF.

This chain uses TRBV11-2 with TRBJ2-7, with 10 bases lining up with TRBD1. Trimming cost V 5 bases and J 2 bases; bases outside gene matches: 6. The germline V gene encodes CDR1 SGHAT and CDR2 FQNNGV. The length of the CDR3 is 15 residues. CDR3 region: CASSMDRGWTYEQYF. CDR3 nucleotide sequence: TGTGCCAGCAGCATGGACAGGGGGTGGACCTACGAGCAGTACTTC.

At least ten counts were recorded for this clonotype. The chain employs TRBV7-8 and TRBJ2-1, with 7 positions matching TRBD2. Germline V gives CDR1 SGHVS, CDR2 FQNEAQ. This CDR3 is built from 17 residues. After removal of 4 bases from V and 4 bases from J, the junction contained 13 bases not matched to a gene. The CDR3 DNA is TGTGCCAGCAGCTCCAGCCGGGCGGCGGGACTATACAATGAGCAGTTCTTC. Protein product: CASSSSRAAGLYNEQFF.

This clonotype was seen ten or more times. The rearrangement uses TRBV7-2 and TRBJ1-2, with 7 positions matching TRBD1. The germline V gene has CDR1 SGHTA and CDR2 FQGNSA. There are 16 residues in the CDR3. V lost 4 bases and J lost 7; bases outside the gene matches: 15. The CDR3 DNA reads TGTGCCAGCAGCTCACGACAGGGACCGGGTGATGGTGGCTACACCTTC. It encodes CASSSRQGPGDGGYTF.

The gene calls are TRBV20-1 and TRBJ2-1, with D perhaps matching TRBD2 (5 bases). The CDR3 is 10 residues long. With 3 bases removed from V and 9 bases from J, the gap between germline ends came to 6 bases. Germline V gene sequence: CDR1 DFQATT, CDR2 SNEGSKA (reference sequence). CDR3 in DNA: TGCAGTGCTAGTGGGAGTGAGCAGTTCTTC. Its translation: CSASGSEQFF.